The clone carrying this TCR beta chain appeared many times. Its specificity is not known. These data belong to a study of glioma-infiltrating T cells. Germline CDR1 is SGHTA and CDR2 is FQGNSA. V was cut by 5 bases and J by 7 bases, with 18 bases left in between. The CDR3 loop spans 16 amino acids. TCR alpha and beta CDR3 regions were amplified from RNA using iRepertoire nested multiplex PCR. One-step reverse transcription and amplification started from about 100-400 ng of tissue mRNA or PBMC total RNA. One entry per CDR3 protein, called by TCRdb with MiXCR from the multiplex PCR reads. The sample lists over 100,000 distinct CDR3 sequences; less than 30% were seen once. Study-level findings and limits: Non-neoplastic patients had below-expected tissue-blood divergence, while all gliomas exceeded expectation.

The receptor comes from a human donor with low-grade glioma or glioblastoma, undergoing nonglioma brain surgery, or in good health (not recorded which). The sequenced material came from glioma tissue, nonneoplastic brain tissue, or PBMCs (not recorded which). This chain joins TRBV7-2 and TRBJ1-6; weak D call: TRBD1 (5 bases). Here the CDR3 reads CASSRPRGVGNSPLHF. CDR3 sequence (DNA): TGTGCCAGCAGCCGACCACGGGGGGTGGGGAATTCACCCCTCCACTTT.